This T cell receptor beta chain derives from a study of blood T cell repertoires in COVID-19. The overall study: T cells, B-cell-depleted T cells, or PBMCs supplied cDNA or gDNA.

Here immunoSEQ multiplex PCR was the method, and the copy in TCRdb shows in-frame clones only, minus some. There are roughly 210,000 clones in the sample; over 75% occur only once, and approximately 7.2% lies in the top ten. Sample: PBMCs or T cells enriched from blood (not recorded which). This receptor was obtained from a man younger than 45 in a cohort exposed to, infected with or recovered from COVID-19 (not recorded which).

The CDR3 here is CSASRPGNTYEQYF. The CDR3 DNA reads TGCAGTGCTAGTCGCCCAGGGAACACCTACGAGCAGTACTTC. The V gene is TRBV20-1, the J gene TRBJ2-7, with a weak D call TRBD1 (5 bases). The V end lost 3 bases, the J end lost 2 bases, and 14 bases lay between the germline ends. The CDR3 covers 14 residues. Germline CDR1 is DFQATT and CDR2 is SNEGSKA (reference sequence).